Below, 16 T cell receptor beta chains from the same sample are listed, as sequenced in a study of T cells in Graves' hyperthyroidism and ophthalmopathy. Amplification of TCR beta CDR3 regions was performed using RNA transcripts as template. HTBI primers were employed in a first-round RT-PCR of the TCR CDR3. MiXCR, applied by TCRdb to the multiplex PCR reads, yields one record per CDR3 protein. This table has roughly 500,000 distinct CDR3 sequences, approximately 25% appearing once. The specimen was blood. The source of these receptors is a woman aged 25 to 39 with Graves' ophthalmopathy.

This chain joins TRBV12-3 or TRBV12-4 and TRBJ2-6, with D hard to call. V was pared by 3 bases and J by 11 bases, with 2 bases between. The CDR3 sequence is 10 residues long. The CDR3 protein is CASSLDVLTF. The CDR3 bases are TGTGCCAGCAGTTTGGACGTCCTGACTTTC.

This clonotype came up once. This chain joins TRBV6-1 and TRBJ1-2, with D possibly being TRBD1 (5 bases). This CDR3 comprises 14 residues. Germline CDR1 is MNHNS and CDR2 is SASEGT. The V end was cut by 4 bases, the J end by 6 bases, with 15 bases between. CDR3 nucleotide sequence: TGTGCCAGCAGTGTAATGACGCGGGGGGATGGCTACACCTTC. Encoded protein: CASSVMTRGDGYTF.

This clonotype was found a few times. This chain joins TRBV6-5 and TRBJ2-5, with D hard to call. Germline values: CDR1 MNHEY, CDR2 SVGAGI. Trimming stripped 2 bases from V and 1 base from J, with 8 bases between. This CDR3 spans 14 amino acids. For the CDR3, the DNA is TGTGCCAGCAGTTACCAGGCCTTCCAAGAGACCCAGTACTTC. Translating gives CASSYQAFQETQYF.

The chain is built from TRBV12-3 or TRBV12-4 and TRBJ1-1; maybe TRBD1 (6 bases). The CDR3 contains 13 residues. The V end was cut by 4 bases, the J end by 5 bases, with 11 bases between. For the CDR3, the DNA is TGTGCCAGCAGTTCGGACAGAAGGACTGAAGCTTTCTTT. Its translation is CASSSDRRTEAFF.

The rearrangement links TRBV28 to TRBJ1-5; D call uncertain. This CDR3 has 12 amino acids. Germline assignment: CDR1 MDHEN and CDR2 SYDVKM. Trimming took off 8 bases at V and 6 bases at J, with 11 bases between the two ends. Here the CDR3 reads CASYLKGQPQHF. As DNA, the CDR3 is TGTGCCAGCTATTTGAAAGGTCAGCCCCAGCATTTT.

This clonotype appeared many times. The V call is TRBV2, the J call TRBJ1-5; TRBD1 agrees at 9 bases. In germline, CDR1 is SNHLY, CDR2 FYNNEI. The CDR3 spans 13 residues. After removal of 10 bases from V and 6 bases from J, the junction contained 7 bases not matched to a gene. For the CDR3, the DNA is TGTGCCACCCGGGACAGGGCGAGTCAGCCCCAGCATTTT. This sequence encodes CATRDRASQPQHF. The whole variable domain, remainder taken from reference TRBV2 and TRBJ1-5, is EPEVTQTPSHQVTQMGQEVILRCVPISNHLYFYWYRQILGQKVEFLVSFYNNEISEKSEIFDDQFSVERPDGSNFTLKIRSTKLEDSAMYFCATRDRASQPQHFGDGTRLSIL.

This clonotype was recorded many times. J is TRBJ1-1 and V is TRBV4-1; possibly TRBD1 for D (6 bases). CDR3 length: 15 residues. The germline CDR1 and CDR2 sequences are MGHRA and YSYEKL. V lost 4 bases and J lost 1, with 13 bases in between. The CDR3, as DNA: TGCGCCAGCAGCCGCTACAGGGTCCCGAACACTGAAGCTTTCTTT. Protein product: CASSRYRVPNTEAFF.

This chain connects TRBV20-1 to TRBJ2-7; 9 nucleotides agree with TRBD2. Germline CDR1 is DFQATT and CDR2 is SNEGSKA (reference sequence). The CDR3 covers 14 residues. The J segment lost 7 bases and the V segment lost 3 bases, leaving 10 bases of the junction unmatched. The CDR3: CSASWSAGGREQYF. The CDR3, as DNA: TGCAGTGCTAGTTGGTCAGCGGGAGGCAGGGAGCAGTACTTC.

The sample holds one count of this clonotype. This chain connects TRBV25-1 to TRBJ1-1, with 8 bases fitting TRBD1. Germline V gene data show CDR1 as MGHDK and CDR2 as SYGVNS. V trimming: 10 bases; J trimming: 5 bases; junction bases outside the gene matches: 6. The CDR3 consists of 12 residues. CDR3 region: CATQGARTEAFF. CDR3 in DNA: TGTGCCACCCAGGGGGCGAGGACTGAAGCTTTCTTT.

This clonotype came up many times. CDR3 loop: CATSRAGHSNQPQHF. In DNA, the CDR3 is TGTGCCACCAGCAGAGCAGGCCATAGCAATCAGCCCCAGCATTTT. The rearrangement joins TRBV15 to TRBJ1-5; the D is unclear. The CDR3 runs 15 residues. The V gene's germline CDR1 is LNHNV and CDR2 YYDKDF (reference sequence). V shed 1 base and J shed 0 bases, with 7 bases lying between them. The variable domain in full, with the rest retrieved from reference TRBV15 and TRBJ1-5, is DAMVIQNPRYQVTQFGKPVTLSCSQTLNHNVMYWYQQKSSQAPKLLFHYYDKDFNNEADTPDNFQSRRPNTSFCFLDIRSPGLGDTAMYLCATSRAGHSNQPQHFGDGTRLSIL.

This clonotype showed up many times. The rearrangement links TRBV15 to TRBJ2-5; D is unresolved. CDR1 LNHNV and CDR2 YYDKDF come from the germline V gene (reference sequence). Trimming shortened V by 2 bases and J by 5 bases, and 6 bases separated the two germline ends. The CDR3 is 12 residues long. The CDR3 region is CATSRSSETQYF. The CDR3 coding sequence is TGTGCCACCAGCAGATCCTCGGAGACCCAGTACTTC.

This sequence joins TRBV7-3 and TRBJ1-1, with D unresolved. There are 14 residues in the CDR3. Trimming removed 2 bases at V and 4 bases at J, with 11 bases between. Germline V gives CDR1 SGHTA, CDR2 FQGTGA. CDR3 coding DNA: TGTGCCAGCAGCTTAGAACGGGGAAGCACTGAAGCTTTCTTT. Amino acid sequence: CASSLERGSTEAFF.

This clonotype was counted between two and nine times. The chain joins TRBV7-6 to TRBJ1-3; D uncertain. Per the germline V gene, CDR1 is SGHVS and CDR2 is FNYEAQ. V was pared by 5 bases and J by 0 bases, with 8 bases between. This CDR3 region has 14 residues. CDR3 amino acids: CASSPVRSGNTIYF. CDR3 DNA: TGTGCCAGCAGCCCCGTACGCTCTGGAAACACCATATATTTT. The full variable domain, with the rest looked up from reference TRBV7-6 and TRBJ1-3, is GAGVSQSPRYKVTKRGQDVALRCDPISGHVSLYWYRQALGQGPEFLTYFNYEAQQDKSGLPNDRFSAERPEGSISTLTIQRTEQRDSAMYRCASSPVRSGNTIYFGEGSWLTVV.

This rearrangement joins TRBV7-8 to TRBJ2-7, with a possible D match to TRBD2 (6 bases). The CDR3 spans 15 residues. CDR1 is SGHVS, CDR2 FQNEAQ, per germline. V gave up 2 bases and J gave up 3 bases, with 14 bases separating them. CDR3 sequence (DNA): TGTGCCAGCAGCTTATGGGCTAGCGCTAACTACGAGCAGTACTTC. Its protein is CASSLWASANYEQYF.

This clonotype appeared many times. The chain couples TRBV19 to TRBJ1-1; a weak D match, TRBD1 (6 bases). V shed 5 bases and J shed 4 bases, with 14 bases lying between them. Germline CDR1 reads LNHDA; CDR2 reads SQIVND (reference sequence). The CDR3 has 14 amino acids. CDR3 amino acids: CASSVKTGFTEAFF. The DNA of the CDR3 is TGTGCCAGTAGTGTTAAAACAGGGTTCACTGAAGCTTTCTTT. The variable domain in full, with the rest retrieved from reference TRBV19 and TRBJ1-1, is DGGITQSPKYLFRKEGQNVTLSCEQNLNHDAMYWYRQDPGQGLRLIYYSQIVNDFQKGDIAEGYSVSREKKESFPLTVTSAQKNPTAFYLCASSVKTGFTEAFFGQGTRLTVV.

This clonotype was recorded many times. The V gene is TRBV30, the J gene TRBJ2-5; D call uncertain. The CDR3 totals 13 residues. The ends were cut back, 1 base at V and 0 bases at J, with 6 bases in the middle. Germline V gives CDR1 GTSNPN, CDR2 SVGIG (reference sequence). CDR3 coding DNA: TGTGCCTGGAGTGCTGGGAACCAAGAGACCCAGTACTTC. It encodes CAWSAGNQETQYF.